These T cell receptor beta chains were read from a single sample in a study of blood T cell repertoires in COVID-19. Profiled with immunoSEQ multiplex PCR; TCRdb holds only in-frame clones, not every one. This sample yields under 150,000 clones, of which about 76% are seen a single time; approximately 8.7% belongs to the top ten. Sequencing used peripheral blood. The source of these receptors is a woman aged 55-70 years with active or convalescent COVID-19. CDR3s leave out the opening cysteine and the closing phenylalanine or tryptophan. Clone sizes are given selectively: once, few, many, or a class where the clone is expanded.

CDR3 protein: ASSEQTGANQPQH
V gene: TRBV6-1
clone size: NA

CDR3 protein: ASSRPGNTEAF
V gene: TRBV5-1
clone size: NA

CDR3 protein: ASSLQTSWVQETQY
V gene: TRBV5-6
clone size: NA

CDR3 protein: ASSEQGTGAEKLF
V gene: TRBV6-1
clone size: once

CDR3 protein: ASSWLRDSYEQY
V gene: TRBV11-2
clone size: NA

CDR3 protein: ASHPRRENTGELF
V gene: TRBV19
clone size: few

CDR3 protein: ASNRGNMNTEAF
V gene: TRBV6-6
clone size: NA

CDR3 protein: ASSLGGGLYEQY
V gene: TRBV5-1
clone size: NA

CDR3 protein: ASSLSAYNEQF
V gene: TRBV5-1
clone size: NA

CDR3 protein: ASSLGTGVDTEAF
V gene: TRBV5-1
clone size: once

CDR3 protein: ASSIERGGSTDTQY
V gene: TRBV19
clone size: few

CDR3 protein: ASSLGTGDVGERQF
V gene: TRBV11-3
clone size: NA

CDR3 protein: ASSVGTGDYGYT
V gene: TRBV9
clone size: NA

CDR3 protein: ASRERGLEDQPQH
V gene: TRBV19
clone size: NA

CDR3 protein: ASSQSITLFGYT
V gene: TRBV4-2
clone size: NA

CDR3 protein: ASSLGQNYGYT
V gene: TRBV12-3/TRBV12-4
clone size: NA

CDR3 protein: ASSLRGNTEAF
V gene: TRBV11-2
clone size: NA

CDR3 protein: ASSPSTILNTIY
V gene: TRBV7-9
clone size: NA

CDR3 protein: ASGLVGGGVAGYEQF
V gene: TRBV12-5
clone size: NA

CDR3 protein: ASSALSARSYNEQF
V gene: TRBV28
clone size: few

CDR3 protein: ASSPHLGAEETQY
V gene: TRBV11-3
clone size: NA

CDR3 protein: ATSRPGQGYNYGYT
V gene: TRBV15
clone size: NA

CDR3 protein: ASSLSGTSGQY
V gene: TRBV7-2
clone size: NA

CDR3 protein: ASSGGADTQY
V gene: TRBV5-8
clone size: NA

CDR3 protein: ASSQDRGGYGYT
V gene: TRBV4-1
clone size: NA

CDR3 protein: SVYLGLTYEQY
V gene: TRBV29-1
clone size: NA

CDR3 protein: ASSGRTDVRHGYT
V gene: TRBV7-8
clone size: NA

CDR3 protein: ASSLTGTSGSPQY
V gene: TRBV7-2
clone size: NA

CDR3 protein: ASSSRDSGGYT
V gene: TRBV5-1
clone size: NA

CDR3 protein: ASSSPDSIVTAVEQF
V gene: TRBV7-6
clone size: NA

CDR3 protein: ASSIGGATEAF
V gene: TRBV19
clone size: NA

CDR3 protein: ASSSLAGGPSEQY
V gene: TRBV27
clone size: once